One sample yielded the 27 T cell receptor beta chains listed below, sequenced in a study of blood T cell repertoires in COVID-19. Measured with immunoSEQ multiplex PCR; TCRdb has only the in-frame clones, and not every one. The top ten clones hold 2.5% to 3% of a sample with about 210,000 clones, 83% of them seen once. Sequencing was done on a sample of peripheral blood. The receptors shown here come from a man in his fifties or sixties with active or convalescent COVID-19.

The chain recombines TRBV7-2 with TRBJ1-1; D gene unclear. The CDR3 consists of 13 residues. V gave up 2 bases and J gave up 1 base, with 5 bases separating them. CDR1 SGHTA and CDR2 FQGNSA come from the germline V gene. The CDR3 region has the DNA TGTGCCAGCAGCTTATTGAGGAACACTGAAGCTTTCTTT. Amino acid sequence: CASSLLRNTEAFF.

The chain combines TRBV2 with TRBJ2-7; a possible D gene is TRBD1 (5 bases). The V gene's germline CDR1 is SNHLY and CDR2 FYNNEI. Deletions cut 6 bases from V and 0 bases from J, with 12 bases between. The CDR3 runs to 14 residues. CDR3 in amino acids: CASRQGRSSYEQYF. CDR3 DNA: TGTGCCAGCAGGCAGGGCAGGAGCTCCTACGAGCAGTACTTC. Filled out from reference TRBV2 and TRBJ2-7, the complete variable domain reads EPEVTQTPSHQVTQMGQEVILRCVPISNHLYFYWYRQILGQKVEFLVSFYNNEISEKSEIFDDQFSVERPDGSNFTLKIRSTKLEDSAMYFCASRQGRSSYEQYFGPGTRLTVT.

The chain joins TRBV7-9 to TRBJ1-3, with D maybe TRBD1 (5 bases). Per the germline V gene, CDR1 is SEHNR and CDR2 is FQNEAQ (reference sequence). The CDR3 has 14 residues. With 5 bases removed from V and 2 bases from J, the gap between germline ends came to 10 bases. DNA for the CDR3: TGTGCCAGCAGCCAACAGGTAGCTGGAAACACCATATATTTT. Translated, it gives CASSQQVAGNTIYF.

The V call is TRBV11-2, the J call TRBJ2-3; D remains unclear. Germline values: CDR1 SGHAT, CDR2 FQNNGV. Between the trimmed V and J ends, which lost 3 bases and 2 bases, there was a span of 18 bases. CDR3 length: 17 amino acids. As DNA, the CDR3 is TGTGCCAGCAGCTTTTATAGCAGCGCGATCTACACAGATACGCAGTATTTT. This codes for CASSFYSSAIYTDTQYF.

The DNA of the CDR3 is TGTGCCAGCATAAGGACAGGGCCGTATGGCTACACCTTC. Protein sequence: CASIRTGPYGYTF. The rearrangement links TRBV6-4 to TRBJ1-2; TRBD1 aligns across 8 bases. Looked up from germline, CDR1 is MRHNA and CDR2 is SNTAGT. The CDR3 consists of 13 residues. After removal of 7 bases from V and 5 bases from J, the junction contained 6 bases not matched to a gene.

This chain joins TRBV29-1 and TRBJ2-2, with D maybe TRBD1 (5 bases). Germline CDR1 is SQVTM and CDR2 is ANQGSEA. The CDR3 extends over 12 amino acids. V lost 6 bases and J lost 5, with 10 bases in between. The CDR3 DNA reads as TGCAGCGTCTCCAGGGATACCGGGGAGCTGTTTTTT. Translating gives CSVSRDTGELFF.

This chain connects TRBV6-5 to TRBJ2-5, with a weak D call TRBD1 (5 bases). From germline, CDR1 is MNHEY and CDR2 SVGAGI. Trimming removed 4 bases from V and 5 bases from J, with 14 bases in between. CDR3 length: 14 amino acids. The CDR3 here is CASSSQINRETQYF. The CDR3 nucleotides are TGTGCCAGCAGTTCTCAAATTAACAGGGAGACCCAGTACTTC.

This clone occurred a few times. The CDR3 reads CASSVQGPYTEAFF. In nucleotides, the CDR3 is TGTGCCAGCAGTGTCCAGGGCCCATACACTGAAGCTTTCTTT. This rearrangement joins TRBV2 to TRBJ1-1, with a tentative D call TRBD1 (5 bases). V dropped 4 bases and J dropped 3 bases, with 12 bases sitting between them. The CDR3 covers 14 residues. Germline V gives CDR1 SNHLY, CDR2 FYNNEI. The variable domain in full, with the rest retrieved from reference TRBV2 and TRBJ1-1, is EPEVTQTPSHQVTQMGQEVILRCVPISNHLYFYWYRQILGQKVEFLVSFYNNEISEKSEIFDDQFSVERPDGSNFTLKIRSTKLEDSAMYFCASSVQGPYTEAFFGQGTRLTVV.

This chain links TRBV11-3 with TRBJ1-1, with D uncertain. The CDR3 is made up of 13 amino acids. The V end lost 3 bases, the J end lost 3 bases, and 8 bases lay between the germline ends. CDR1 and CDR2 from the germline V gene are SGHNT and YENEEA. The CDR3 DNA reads TGTGCCAGCAGCTTCCAGATTGACACTGAAGCTTTCTTT. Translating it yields CASSFQIDTEAFF.

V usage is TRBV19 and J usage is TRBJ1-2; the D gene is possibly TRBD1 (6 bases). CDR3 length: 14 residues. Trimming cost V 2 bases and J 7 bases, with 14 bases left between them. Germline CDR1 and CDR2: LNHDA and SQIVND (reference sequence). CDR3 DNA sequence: TGTGCCAGTAGTATAACGGCAGGGGTAGGTGGCTACACCTTC. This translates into CASSITAGVGGYTF.

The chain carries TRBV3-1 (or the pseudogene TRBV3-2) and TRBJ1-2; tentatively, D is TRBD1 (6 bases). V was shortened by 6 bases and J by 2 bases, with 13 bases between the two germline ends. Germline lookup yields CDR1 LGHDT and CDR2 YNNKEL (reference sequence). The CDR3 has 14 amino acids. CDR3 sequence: CASRPLGQNYGYTF. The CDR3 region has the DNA TGTGCCAGCAGACCTCTCGGACAGAACTATGGCTACACCTTC.

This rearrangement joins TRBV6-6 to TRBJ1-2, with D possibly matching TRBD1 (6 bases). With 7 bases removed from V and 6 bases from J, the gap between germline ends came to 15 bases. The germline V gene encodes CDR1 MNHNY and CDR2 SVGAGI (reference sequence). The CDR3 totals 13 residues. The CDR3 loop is CASTNRVLDGYTF. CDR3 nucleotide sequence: TGTGCCAGCACCAACAGGGTTCTGGATGGCTACACCTTC.

CDR3 nucleotides: TGTGCCAGCAGCTTTAGGACTAGCGCCAACACCGGGGAGCTGTTTTTT. Its protein is CASSFRTSANTGELFF. The rearrangement joins TRBV5-6 to TRBJ2-2; TRBD2 matches 9 bases. Trimming at V came to 2 bases and at J to 2 bases, leaving 4 bases not matched to a gene. The CDR3 contains 16 residues. Germline V gives CDR1 SGHDT, CDR2 YYEEEE.

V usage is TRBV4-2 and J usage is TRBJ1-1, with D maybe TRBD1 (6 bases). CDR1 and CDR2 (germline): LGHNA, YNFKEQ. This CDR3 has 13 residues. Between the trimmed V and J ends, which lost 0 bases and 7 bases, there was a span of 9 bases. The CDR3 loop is CASSQDQGSEAFF. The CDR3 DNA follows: TGTGCCAGCAGCCAAGATCAGGGGAGTGAAGCTTTCTTT.

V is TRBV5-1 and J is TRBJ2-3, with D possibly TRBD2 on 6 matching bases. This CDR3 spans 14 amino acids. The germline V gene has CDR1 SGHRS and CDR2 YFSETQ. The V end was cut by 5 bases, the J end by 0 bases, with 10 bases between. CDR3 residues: CASRVSGSTDTQYF. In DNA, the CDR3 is TGCGCCAGCAGAGTGAGCGGGAGCACAGATACGCAGTATTTT.

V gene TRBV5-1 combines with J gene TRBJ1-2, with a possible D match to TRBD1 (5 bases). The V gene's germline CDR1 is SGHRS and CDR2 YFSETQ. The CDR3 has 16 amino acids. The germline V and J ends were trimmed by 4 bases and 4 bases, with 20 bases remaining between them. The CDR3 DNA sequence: TGCGCCAGCAGCATCGACAGCATCGGTGCAACCTATGGCTACACCTTC. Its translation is CASSIDSIGATYGYTF.

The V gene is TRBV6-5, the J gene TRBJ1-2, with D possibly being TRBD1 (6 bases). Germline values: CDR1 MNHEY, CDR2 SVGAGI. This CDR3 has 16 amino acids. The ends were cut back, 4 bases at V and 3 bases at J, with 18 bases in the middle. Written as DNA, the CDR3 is TGTGCCAGCAGTTCGCTCGGGGGGCCTAGAGACTATGGCTACACCTTC. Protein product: CASSSLGGPRDYGYTF.

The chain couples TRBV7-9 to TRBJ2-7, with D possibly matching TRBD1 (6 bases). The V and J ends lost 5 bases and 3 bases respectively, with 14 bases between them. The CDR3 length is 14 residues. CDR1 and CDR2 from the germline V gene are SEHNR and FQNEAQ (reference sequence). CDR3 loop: CASSPGQSYYEQYF. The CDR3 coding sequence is TGTGCCAGCAGCCCTGGACAGTCTTACTACGAGCAGTACTTC.

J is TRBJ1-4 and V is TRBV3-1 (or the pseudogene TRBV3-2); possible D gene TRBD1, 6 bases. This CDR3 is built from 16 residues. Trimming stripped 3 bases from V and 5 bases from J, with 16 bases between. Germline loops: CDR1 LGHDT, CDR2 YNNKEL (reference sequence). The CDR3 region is CASSHRMGAVNEKLFF. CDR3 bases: TGTGCCAGCAGCCACCGAATGGGGGCCGTCAATGAAAAACTGTTTTTT.

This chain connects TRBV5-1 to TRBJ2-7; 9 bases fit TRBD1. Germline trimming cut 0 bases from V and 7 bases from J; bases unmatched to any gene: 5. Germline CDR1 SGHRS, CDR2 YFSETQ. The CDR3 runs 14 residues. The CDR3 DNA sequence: TGCGCCAGCAGCTTGGTACAGGGGGCTAATGAGCAGTACTTC. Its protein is CASSLVQGANEQYF. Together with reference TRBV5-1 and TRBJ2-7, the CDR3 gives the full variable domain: KAGVTQTPRYLIKTRGQQVTLSCSPISGHRSVSWYQQTPGQGLQFLFEYFSETQRNKGNFPGRFSGRQFSNSRSEMNVSTLELGDSALYLCASSLVQGANEQYFGPGTRLTVT.

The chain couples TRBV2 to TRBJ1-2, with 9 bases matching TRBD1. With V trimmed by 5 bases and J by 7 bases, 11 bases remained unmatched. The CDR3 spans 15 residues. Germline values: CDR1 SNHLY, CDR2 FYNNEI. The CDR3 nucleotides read TGTGCCAGCAGTCCCCTGGGACAGGGAGTGTCTGGCTACACCTTC. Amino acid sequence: CASSPLGQGVSGYTF.

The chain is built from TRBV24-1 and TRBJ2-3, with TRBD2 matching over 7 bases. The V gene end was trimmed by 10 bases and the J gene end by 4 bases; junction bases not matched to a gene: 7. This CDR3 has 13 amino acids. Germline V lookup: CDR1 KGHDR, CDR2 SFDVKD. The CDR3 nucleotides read TGTGCCACTCGGGGGGTGTCGGCAGATACGCAGTATTTT. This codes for CATRGVSADTQYF.

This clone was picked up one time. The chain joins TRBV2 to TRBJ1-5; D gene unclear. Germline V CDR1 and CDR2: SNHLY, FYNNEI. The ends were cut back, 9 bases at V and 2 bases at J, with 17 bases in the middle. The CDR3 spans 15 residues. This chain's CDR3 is CASSTVPPGNQPQHF. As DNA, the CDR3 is TGTGCCAGTTCAACAGTCCCCCCGGGCAATCAGCCCCAGCATTTT.

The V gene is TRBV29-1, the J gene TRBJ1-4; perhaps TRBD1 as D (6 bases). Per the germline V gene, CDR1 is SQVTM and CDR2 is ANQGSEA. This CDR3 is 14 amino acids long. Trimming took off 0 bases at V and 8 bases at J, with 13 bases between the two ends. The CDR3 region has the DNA TGCAGCGTTGAAGATGCTACAGGGCGGGAAAAACTGTTTTTT. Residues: CSVEDATGREKLFF.

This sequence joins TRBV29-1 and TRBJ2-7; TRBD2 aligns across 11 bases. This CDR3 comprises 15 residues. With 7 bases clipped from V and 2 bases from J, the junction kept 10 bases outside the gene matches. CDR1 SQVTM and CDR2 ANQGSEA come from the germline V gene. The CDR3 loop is CSAQGLAVDTYEQYF. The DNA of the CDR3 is TGCAGCGCCCAGGGACTAGCGGTGGACACCTACGAGCAGTACTTC.

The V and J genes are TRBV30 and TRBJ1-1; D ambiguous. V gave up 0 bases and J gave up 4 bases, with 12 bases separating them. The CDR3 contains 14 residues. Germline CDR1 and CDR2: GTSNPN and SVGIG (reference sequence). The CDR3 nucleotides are TGTGCCTGGAGTGTACTTATGCTCCGCACTGAAGCTTTCTTT. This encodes CAWSVLMLRTEAFF.

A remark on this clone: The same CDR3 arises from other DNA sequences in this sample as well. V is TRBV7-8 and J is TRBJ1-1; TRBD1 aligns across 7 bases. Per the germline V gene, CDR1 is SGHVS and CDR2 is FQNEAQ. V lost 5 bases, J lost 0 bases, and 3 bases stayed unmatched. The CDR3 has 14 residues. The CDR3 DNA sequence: TGTGCCAGCAGCGTAGACAGGGTGAACACTGAAGCTTTCTTT. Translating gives CASSVDRVNTEAFF. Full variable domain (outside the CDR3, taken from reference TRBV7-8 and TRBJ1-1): GAGVSQSPRYKVAKRGQDVALRCDPISGHVSLFWYQQALGQGPEFLTYFQNEAQLDKSGLPSDRFFAERPEGSVSTLKIQRTQQEDSAVYLCASSVDRVNTEAFFGQGTRLTVV.